One sample yielded the 25 T cell receptor beta chains listed below, sequenced in a study of blood T cell repertoires in COVID-19. Sequenced by immunoSEQ multiplex PCR; TCRdb stores in-frame clones only, minus some. The profile shows about 300,000 clones, about nine tenths of them singletons. The sample consisted of PBMCs or T cells enriched from blood (not recorded which). The source of these receptors is a woman aged 40 to 49 who had recovered from COVID-19.

For the CDR3, the DNA is TGCGCCAGCAGCCAGGCGCAGGCGGGCCGGAATTCACCCCTCCACTTT. Amino acid sequence: CASSQAQAGRNSPLHF. The chain recombines TRBV4-3 with TRBJ1-6; no clear D gene. The CDR3 is 16 residues long. Germline V gives CDR1 LGHNA, CDR2 YSLEER. V dropped 3 bases and J dropped 7 bases, with 16 bases sitting between them.

CDR3 in DNA: TGTGCCAGCAGCCAAGATACAGCCGACTATGGCTACACCTTC. This gives the protein CASSQDTADYGYTF. J is TRBJ1-2 and V is TRBV4-2, with D hard to call. This CDR3 contains 14 residues. Germline V gives CDR1 LGHNA, CDR2 YNFKEQ. Between the trimmed V and J ends, which lost 0 bases and 3 bases, there was a span of 8 bases.

CDR3 in amino acids: CASSLGAGGPDTQYF. The CDR3 DNA reads as TGCGCCAGCAGCTTGGGCGCGGGAGGGCCAGATACGCAGTATTTT. The chain employs TRBV5-1 and TRBJ2-3; 9 bases align to TRBD2. The CDR3 sequence is 15 residues long. V was pared by 0 bases and J by 4 bases, with 3 bases of the junction left unmatched. Germline V CDR1 and CDR2: SGHRS, YFSETQ.

This chain connects TRBV6-2 or TRBV6-3 to TRBJ2-5; TRBD2 matches 7 bases. V lost 0 bases, J lost 0 bases, and 7 bases stayed unmatched. This CDR3 spans 17 amino acids. The germline V gene encodes CDR1 MNHEY and CDR2 SVGEGT. CDR3 residues: CASSYSIGLVDQETQYF. In nucleotides, the CDR3 is TGTGCCAGCAGTTACTCTATAGGACTAGTCGACCAAGAGACCCAGTACTTC.

This rearrangement joins TRBV19 to TRBJ1-6; unclear D gene. The CDR3 is 15 residues long. Trimming stripped 1 base from V and 4 bases from J, with 8 bases between. The V gene's germline CDR1 is LNHDA and CDR2 SQIVND (reference sequence). CDR3 DNA sequence: TGTGCCAGTAGTATAGCACCCCTATATAATTCACCCCTCCACTTT. This gives the protein CASSIAPLYNSPLHF. Full variable domain (outside the CDR3, taken from reference TRBV19 and TRBJ1-6): DGGITQSPKYLFRKEGQNVTLSCEQNLNHDAMYWYRQDPGQGLRLIYYSQIVNDFQKGDIAEGYSVSREKKESFPLTVTSAQKNPTAFYLCASSIAPLYNSPLHFGNGTRLTVT.

The chain joins TRBV19 to TRBJ2-6; unclear D gene. Germline values: CDR1 LNHDA, CDR2 SQIVND (reference sequence). Trimming pared 3 bases from V and 0 bases from J, leaving 15 bases between. The CDR3 loop spans 18 amino acids. CDR3 region: CASSITRSESSGANVLTF. In DNA form, the CDR3 reads TGTGCCAGTAGTATTACGCGGTCAGAAAGCTCTGGGGCCAACGTCCTGACTTTC.

With respect to this clone: This same CDR3 is encoded by further DNA sequences in the sample. V usage is TRBV7-2 and J usage is TRBJ1-2, with 7 bases that match TRBD1. With 6 bases clipped from V and 2 bases from J, the junction kept 3 bases outside the gene matches. CDR3 length: 13 amino acids. Germline CDR1 SGHTA, CDR2 FQGNSA. CDR3 amino acids: CASSPDRNYGYTF. CDR3 nucleotides: TGTGCCAGCAGTCCGGACAGGAACTATGGCTACACCTTC.

The gene calls are TRBV27 and TRBJ2-1; D unclear. Trimming removed 5 bases at V and 6 bases at J, with 11 bases between. In germline, CDR1 is MNHEY, CDR2 SMNVEV (reference sequence). The CDR3 runs to 13 residues. The DNA of the CDR3 is TGTGCCAGCAGTAAGCCGTCGTCCAATGAGCAGTTCTTC. This sequence encodes CASSKPSSNEQFF.

The chain employs TRBV18 and TRBJ2-6; TRBD2 aligns across 8 bases. This CDR3 is 19 amino acids long. Germline V gene data show CDR1 as KGHSH and CDR2 as LQKENI. V gave up 3 bases and J gave up 0 bases; unmatched junction bases: 10. CDR3 sequence: CASSPTRSGSDSGANVLTF. The CDR3 DNA reads as TGTGCCAGCTCACCGACACGAAGCGGGAGCGACTCTGGGGCCAACGTCCTGACTTTC.

The rearrangement links TRBV30 to TRBJ1-1, with D unresolved. Germline-derived CDR1 and CDR2 are GTSNPN and SVGIG (reference sequence). CDR3 length equals 12 residues. Trimming took 2 bases from V and 4 from J, leaving 8 bases between them. The CDR3 is CAWSPQATEAFF. In DNA, the CDR3 is TGTGCCTGGAGTCCCCAGGCCACTGAAGCTTTCTTT.

This chain connects TRBV27 to TRBJ2-1; 12 nucleotides line up with TRBD1. This CDR3 region has 14 residues. V lost 8 bases and J lost 10; bases outside the gene matches: 9. The germline CDR1 and CDR2 sequences are MNHEY and SMNVEV (reference sequence). CDR3 nucleotide sequence: TGTGCCAGCGGGCCGGGACAGGGGGCAGGAGAGCAGTTCTTC. Its protein product is CASGPGQGAGEQFF.

The DNA for the CDR3 is TGCGCCAGCAGCCCGGAAACTAGCGGGGGCCGGGAGCTGTTTTTT. As protein: CASSPETSGGRELFF. V is TRBV5-1 and J is TRBJ2-2, with TRBD2 identical over 11 bases. V shed 4 bases, J shed 9 bases, and the junction held 8 bases outside the gene matches. The length of the CDR3 is 15 residues. CDR1 SGHRS and CDR2 YFSETQ come from the germline V gene.

CDR3 nucleotides: TGTGCCAGCAGCCATATGGGACAGGGGGATACGCAGTATTTT. This gives the protein CASSHMGQGDTQYF. The chain employs TRBV3-1 (or the pseudogene TRBV3-2) and TRBJ2-3; 10 bases align to TRBD1. J was trimmed by 6 bases and V by 3 bases; bases with no gene match: 3. Per the germline V gene, CDR1 is LGHDT and CDR2 is YNNKEL (reference sequence). CDR3 size: 14 residues.

As DNA, the CDR3 is TGTGCCAGCAAAAAGGGGGACAGGGACTATGGCTACACCTTC. It codes for CASKKGDRDYGYTF. The V gene is TRBV27, the J gene TRBJ1-2; 9 bases agree with TRBD1. The CDR3 is 14 amino acids. CDR1 MNHEY and CDR2 SMNVEV come from the germline V gene (reference sequence). The V and J ends lost 7 bases and 3 bases, in that order; junction bases with no gene match: 6.

V and J are TRBV2 and TRBJ1-5, with 7 nucleotides matching TRBD1. The CDR3 has 14 amino acids. The junction had 4 bases not matched to a gene; V was cut back by 3 bases and J by 5 bases. From germline, CDR1 is SNHLY and CDR2 FYNNEI. The CDR3 region has the DNA TGTGCCAGCAGTGAGTGGGACAGATATCAGCCCCAGCATTTT. Protein: CASSEWDRYQPQHF.

The sample holds a few counts of this clone. DNA of the CDR3: TGTGCCAGCAGCTTAGATCCGGGACAGGGAACCGGGACCCAGTACTTC. Residues: CASSLDPGQGTGTQYF. This chain connects TRBV11-2 to TRBJ2-5, with TRBD1 identical over 9 bases. CDR1 is SGHAT, CDR2 FQNNGV, per germline. This CDR3 has 16 residues. Germline trimming cut 0 bases from V and 7 bases from J; bases unmatched to any gene: 9.

The V gene is TRBV18, the J gene TRBJ2-3, with 10 bases that match TRBD1. The CDR3 loop spans 18 amino acids. Germline V gene data show CDR1 as KGHSH and CDR2 as LQKENI. V was pared by 2 bases and J by 1 base, with 9 bases of the junction left unmatched. CDR3 in amino acids: CASSPRLPGTGGTDTQYF. The CDR3 DNA reads as TGTGCCAGCTCACCAAGACTGCCCGGGACAGGGGGCACAGATACGCAGTATTTT.

This clone turned up a few times. The J gene is TRBJ2-2, the V gene TRBV18; D might be TRBD1 (5 bases). Germline lookup yields CDR1 KGHSH and CDR2 LQKENI. Between the trimmed V and J ends, which lost 6 bases and 0 bases, there was a span of 8 bases. The CDR3 is made up of 14 amino acids. CDR3 sequence: CASSQGTNTGELFF. Written as DNA, the CDR3 is TGTGCCAGCTCGCAGGGCACGAACACCGGGGAGCTGTTTTTT.

The chain carries TRBV2 and TRBJ1-2; TRBD1 matches at 8 bases. Germline loops: CDR1 SNHLY, CDR2 FYNNEI. V was clipped by 7 bases and J by 7 bases; unmatched bases: 8. The CDR3 is made up of 13 amino acids. In DNA form, the CDR3 reads TGTGCCAGCAAACCGGACAGGGTCCCTGGCTACACCTTC. Protein sequence: CASKPDRVPGYTF.

The V and J genes are TRBV2 and TRBJ2-7; 8 bases are a match to TRBD1. The CDR3 is made up of 14 amino acids. V trimming: 5 bases; J trimming: 0 bases; junction bases outside the gene matches: 3. Germline CDR1 reads SNHLY; CDR2 reads FYNNEI. CDR3: CASSTGGYSYEQYF. Here the CDR3 DNA reads TGTGCCAGCAGTACAGGGGGTTACTCCTACGAGCAGTACTTC.

The chain uses TRBV7-9 and TRBJ2-7; D ambiguous. Germline assignment: CDR1 SEHNR and CDR2 FQNEAQ (reference sequence). The CDR3 consists of 12 residues. Trimming left V 1 base short and J 2 bases short, with 3 bases between. For the CDR3, the DNA is TGTGCCAGCAGCTTAGTTACCTACGAGCAGTACTTC. It yields the protein CASSLVTYEQYF. Variable domain in full (rest from reference TRBV7-9 and TRBJ2-7): DTGVSQNPRHKITKRGQNVTFRCDPISEHNRLYWYRQTLGQGPEFLTYFQNEAQLEKSRLLSDRFSAERPKGSFSTLEIQRTEQGDSAMYLCASSLVTYEQYFGPGTRLTVT.

This clone was observed a single time. The V and J genes are TRBV4-1 and TRBJ1-2, with D perhaps matching TRBD1 (6 bases). CDR1 and CDR2 (germline): MGHRA, YSYEKL. V dropped 5 bases and J dropped 5 bases, with 15 bases sitting between them. The CDR3 has 14 residues. The CDR3 DNA reads TGCGCCAGCAGCAAGGGGGTCTTATTTTATGGCTACACCTTC. Translation gives CASSKGVLFYGYTF.

V usage is TRBV19 and J usage is TRBJ1-5; D is undetermined. Germline CDR1 reads LNHDA; CDR2 reads SQIVND (reference sequence). The V and J ends lost 1 base and 2 bases respectively, with 12 bases between them. The CDR3 loop spans 16 amino acids. The CDR3 loop is CASSIGSGVGNQPQHF. In DNA, the CDR3 is TGTGCCAGTAGTATAGGGAGCGGGGTAGGCAATCAGCCCCAGCATTTT. Variable domain in full (rest from reference TRBV19 and TRBJ1-5): DGGITQSPKYLFRKEGQNVTLSCEQNLNHDAMYWYRQDPGQGLRLIYYSQIVNDFQKGDIAEGYSVSREKKESFPLTVTSAQKNPTAFYLCASSIGSGVGNQPQHFGDGTRLSIL.

The chain recombines TRBV7-6 with TRBJ2-3, with 11 bases that match TRBD2. V shed 1 base and J 10 bases; nucleotides not matched to a gene: 10. CDR1 and CDR2 (germline): SGHVS, FNYEAQ. The CDR3 contains 16 residues. The DNA of the CDR3 is TGTGCCAGCAGCTTAGGGGGAACTAGCGGGAGTTCCGCGCAGTATTTT. Encoded protein: CASSLGGTSGSSAQYF.

The V call is TRBV10-2, the J call TRBJ1-2; TRBD1 is a possible D gene (5 bases). Germline values: CDR1 WSHSY, CDR2 SAAADI. The CDR3 loop spans 14 amino acids. The ends were cut back, 4 bases at V and 4 bases at J, with 13 bases in the middle. CDR3 sequence reads: CASSVAGRGYGYTF. The CDR3 region has the DNA TGCGCCAGCAGTGTGGCAGGGAGGGGCTATGGCTACACCTTC.